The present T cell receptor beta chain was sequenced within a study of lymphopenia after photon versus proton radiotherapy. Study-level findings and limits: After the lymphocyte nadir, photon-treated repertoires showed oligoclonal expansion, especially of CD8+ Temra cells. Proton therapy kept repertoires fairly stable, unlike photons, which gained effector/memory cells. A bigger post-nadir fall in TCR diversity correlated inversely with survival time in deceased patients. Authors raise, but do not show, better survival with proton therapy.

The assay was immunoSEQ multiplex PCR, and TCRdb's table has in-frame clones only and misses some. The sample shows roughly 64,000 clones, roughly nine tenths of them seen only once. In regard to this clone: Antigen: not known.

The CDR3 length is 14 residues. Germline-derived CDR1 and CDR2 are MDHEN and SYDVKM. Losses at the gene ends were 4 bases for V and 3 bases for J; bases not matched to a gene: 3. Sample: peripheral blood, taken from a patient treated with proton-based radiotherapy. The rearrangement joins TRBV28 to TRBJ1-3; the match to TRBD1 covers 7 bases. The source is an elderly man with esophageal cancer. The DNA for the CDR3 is TGTGCCAGCAGTTCAGGGGGTGGTGGAAACACCATATATTTT. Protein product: CASSSGGGGNTIYF. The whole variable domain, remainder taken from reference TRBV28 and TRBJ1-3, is DVKVTQSSRYLVKRTGEKVFLECVQDMDHENMFWYRQDPGLGLRLIYFSYDVKMKEKGDIPEGYSVSREKKERFSLILESASTNQTSMYLCASSSGGGGNTIYFGEGSWLTVV.